Each of the 21 T cell receptor beta chains below was sequenced from the same sample in a study of somatic mutations in cytotoxic T cells in rheumatoid arthritis. Profiling relied on immunoSEQ multiplex PCR, and the TCRdb table lists in-frame clones only, not all of them. Of 25,000 to 35,000 clones in the sample, 85% to 90% are singletons; the top ten hold around 10%. What was sequenced was CD8+ T cells sorted from blood. The source is an adult with rheumatoid arthritis.

The genes are TRBV7-9 and TRBJ1-2; TRBD1 matches 10 bases. V trimming: 5 bases; J trimming: 2 bases; junction bases outside the gene matches: 8. This CDR3 has 16 residues. From germline, CDR1 is SEHNR and CDR2 FQNEAQ (reference sequence). In DNA, the CDR3 is TGTGCCAGCAGCCAGATAGGACAGGGGGGAAACTATGGCTACACCTTC. It encodes CASSQIGQGGNYGYTF.

CDR3 DNA: TGCGCCAGCAGCCAAGAACTAGCGGGGGGCCAGGAGCAGTTCTTC. As protein: CASSQELAGGQEQFF. The chain is built from TRBV4-1 and TRBJ2-1; TRBD2 agrees at 12 bases. The junction had 4 bases not matched to a gene; V was cut back by 0 bases and J by 10 bases. This CDR3 has 15 residues. The germline CDR1 and CDR2 sequences are MGHRA and YSYEKL.

The CDR3 region is CASSFSTGQGNEQFF. The CDR3 DNA sequence: TGTGCCAGCAGCTTTTCGACAGGGCAGGGCAATGAGCAGTTCTTC. This sequence joins TRBV7-9 and TRBJ2-1; 7 bases fit TRBD1. The CDR3 contains 15 residues. Trimming at V came to 3 bases and at J to 6 bases, leaving 8 bases not matched to a gene. Germline V lookup: CDR1 SEHNR, CDR2 FQNEAQ (reference sequence).

This clone has only a few counts. The V gene is TRBV4-1, the J gene TRBJ2-7; unclear D gene. The CDR3 contains 15 residues. Germline V gene data show CDR1 as MGHRA and CDR2 as YSYEKL. Trimming shortened V by 3 bases and J by 0 bases, and 12 bases separated the two germline ends. CDR3 sequence (DNA): TGCGCCAGCAGCCATGAAAACGGGCCCTCCTACGAGCAGTACTTC. This codes for CASSHENGPSYEQYF.

The gene calls are TRBV9 and TRBJ2-5, with D unresolved. In germline, CDR1 is SGDLS, CDR2 YYNGEE. CDR3 size: 11 residues. V was shortened by 3 bases and J by 5 bases, with 5 bases between the two germline ends. In DNA form, the CDR3 reads TGTGCCAGCAGCGGATCCGAGACCCAGTACTTC. Its translation is CASSGSETQYF.

The chain uses TRBV13 and TRBJ2-5, with a possible D match to TRBD1 (7 bases). This CDR3 contains 18 residues. The V end lost 0 bases, the J end lost 5 bases, and 22 bases lay between the germline ends. CDR1 is PRHDT, CDR2 FYEKMQ, per germline (reference sequence). The CDR3 region is CASSLGPGGREGGETQYF. For the CDR3, the DNA is TGTGCCAGCAGCTTAGGACCAGGGGGGAGAGAGGGTGGGGAGACCCAGTACTTC.

The V call is TRBV27, the J call TRBJ2-2, with 7 bases lining up with TRBD2. This CDR3 contains 16 residues. Germline CDR1 reads MNHEY; CDR2 reads SMNVEV (reference sequence). V shed 8 bases, J shed 2 bases, and the junction held 11 bases outside the gene matches. This CDR3 reads CASRTAWGGNTGELFF. CDR3 bases: TGTGCCAGCCGAACCGCCTGGGGGGGTAACACCGGGGAGCTGTTTTTT.

In this sample, this clone turned up once. The chain recombines TRBV2 with TRBJ2-7; D may be TRBD1 (7 bases). Germline lookup yields CDR1 SNHLY and CDR2 FYNNEI. CDR3 length: 14 amino acids. The V end lost 7 bases, the J end lost 2 bases, and 15 bases lay between the germline ends. CDR3 sequence reads: CASKLDRTTYEQYF. The CDR3 DNA reads TGTGCCAGCAAATTGGACAGGACTACCTACGAGCAGTACTTC. Looking up the rest from reference TRBV2 and TRBJ2-7 gives the full variable domain: EPEVTQTPSHQVTQMGQEVILRCVPISNHLYFYWYRQILGQKVEFLVSFYNNEISEKSEIFDDQFSVERPDGSNFTLKIRSTKLEDSAMYFCASKLDRTTYEQYFGPGTRLTVT.

The chain combines TRBV27 with TRBJ2-1, with 8 bases that match TRBD2. The CDR3 consists of 14 residues. CDR1 and CDR2 (germline): MNHEY, SMNVEV (reference sequence). With 6 bases clipped from V and 7 bases from J, the junction kept 8 bases outside the gene matches. The CDR3 spells CASRSAGVTNEQFF. In DNA form, the CDR3 reads TGTGCCAGCAGGTCAGCGGGGGTGACGAATGAGCAGTTCTTC.

The V gene is TRBV11-2, the J gene TRBJ2-7; a possible D gene is TRBD2 (6 bases). Trimming stripped 4 bases from V and 2 bases from J, with 12 bases between. The CDR3 contains 14 residues. Germline loops: CDR1 SGHAT, CDR2 FQNNGV. The CDR3 sequence is CASSSLWGAYEQYF. For the CDR3, the DNA is TGTGCCAGCAGCTCCCTGTGGGGGGCCTACGAGCAGTACTTC.

V usage is TRBV2 and J usage is TRBJ1-1, with a tentative D call TRBD1 (5 bases). Germline V gene data show CDR1 as SNHLY and CDR2 as FYNNEI. V was trimmed by 7 bases and J by 2 bases, leaving 11 bases between them. This CDR3 spans 13 amino acids. CDR3 amino acids: CASTFGGNTEAFF. As DNA, the CDR3 is TGTGCCAGCACTTTCGGGGGAAACACTGAAGCTTTCTTT.

The chain uses TRBV2 and TRBJ1-4; D is ambiguous. The CDR3 consists of 13 residues. V was cut by 6 bases and J by 4 bases, with 9 bases left in between. Germline CDR1 is SNHLY and CDR2 is FYNNEI. CDR3 sequence (DNA): TGTGCCAGCAGCCCGGGAGTTAATGAAAAACTGTTTTTT. Translating gives CASSPGVNEKLFF.

The chain joins TRBV7-2 to TRBJ1-5; D perhaps matches TRBD1 (6 bases). Trimming shortened V by 1 base and J by 0 bases, and 13 bases separated the two germline ends. This CDR3 is 17 amino acids long. Germline-derived CDR1 and CDR2 are SGHTA and FQGNSA. CDR3 nucleotides: TGTGCCAGCAGCTTAGGCTACACAGGGTATAGCAATCAGCCCCAGCATTTT. Translation gives CASSLGYTGYSNQPQHF.

V is TRBV2 and J is TRBJ2-7, with 13 bases matching TRBD2. Germline values: CDR1 SNHLY, CDR2 FYNNEI. Trimming removed 9 bases from V and 4 bases from J; junction bases left unmatched: 6. The CDR3 is made up of 14 amino acids. CDR3 in amino acids: CASLSTSGRYEQYF. CDR3 DNA sequence: TGTGCCAGTCTCTCGACTAGCGGGAGGTACGAGCAGTACTTC.

The chain has TRBV23-1 and TRBJ2-3; D is possibly TRBD2 (6 bases). TRBV23-1 qualifies as an ORF whose function is uncertain. V was trimmed by 7 bases and J by 0 bases, leaving 26 bases between them. The CDR3 runs 19 residues. For the CDR3, the DNA is TGCGCCAGCACTACAACGGGGACTGTACAGTTCACTAGCACAGATACGCAGTATTTT. It encodes CASTTTGTVQFTSTDTQYF.

The chain has TRBV5-4 and TRBJ2-1, with 7 bases lining up with TRBD2. The CDR3 contains 17 residues. CDR1 and CDR2 from the germline V gene are SGHNT and YYREEE (reference sequence). Trimming removed 0 bases from V and 5 bases from J; junction bases left unmatched: 11. CDR3 bases: TGTGCCAGCAGCTTGGCCCTCCTGGCGGGAGAGAACAATGAGCAGTTCTTC. Translated, it gives CASSLALLAGENNEQFF.

The chain combines TRBV28 with TRBJ2-1; D unresolved. CDR3 length: 16 residues. Trimming pared 4 bases from V and 1 base from J, leaving 14 bases between. The germline V gene encodes CDR1 MDHEN and CDR2 SYDVKM. CDR3 region: CASSSPLMGSYNEQFF. The CDR3 DNA is TGTGCCAGCAGTTCACCACTCATGGGGTCCTACAATGAGCAGTTCTTC. The full variable domain, with the rest looked up from reference TRBV28 and TRBJ2-1, is DVKVTQSSRYLVKRTGEKVFLECVQDMDHENMFWYRQDPGLGLRLIYFSYDVKMKEKGDIPEGYSVSREKKERFSLILESASTNQTSMYLCASSSPLMGSYNEQFFGPGTRLTVL.

The V call is TRBV7-9, the J call TRBJ2-1; 8 bases match TRBD2. The CDR3 has 15 amino acids. Germline lookup yields CDR1 SEHNR and CDR2 FQNEAQ (reference sequence). The junction had 2 bases not matched to a gene; V was cut back by 4 bases and J by 0 bases. In DNA, the CDR3 is TGTGCCAGCAGCTCGGGGGGGGGCTCCTACAATGAGCAGTTCTTC. The encoded protein is CASSSGGGSYNEQFF. Full variable domain (missing parts from reference TRBV7-9 and TRBJ2-1): DTGVSQNPRHKITKRGQNVTFRCDPISEHNRLYWYRQTLGQGPEFLTYFQNEAQLEKSRLLSDRFSAERPKGSFSTLEIQRTEQGDSAMYLCASSSGGGSYNEQFFGPGTRLTVL.

This sequence joins TRBV13 and TRBJ2-7; 8 bases align to TRBD1. V shed 2 bases, J shed 7 bases, and the junction held 13 bases outside the gene matches. Germline lookup yields CDR1 PRHDT and CDR2 FYEKMQ (reference sequence). This CDR3 region has 16 residues. DNA of the CDR3: TGTGCCAGCAGCTTACCGTCTGGACAGGGCACCTGGGAGCAGTACTTC. It specifies CASSLPSGQGTWEQYF.

The chain joins TRBV19 to TRBJ1-4; 7 bases match TRBD1. Germline lookup yields CDR1 LNHDA and CDR2 SQIVND (reference sequence). The CDR3 is made up of 13 amino acids. V dropped 3 bases and J dropped 8; count of bases not matched to a gene: 3. CDR3 coding DNA: TGTGCCAGTAGTATTAAAGGGGGCGAAAAACTGTTTTTT. Residues: CASSIKGGEKLFF.

The J gene is TRBJ2-2, the V gene TRBV27; 8 bases are shared with TRBD2. With 7 bases clipped from V and 10 bases from J, the junction kept 14 bases outside the gene matches. Looked up from germline, CDR1 is MNHEY and CDR2 is SMNVEV (reference sequence). This CDR3 has 15 amino acids. CDR3 residues: CASNSLGGRIEELFF. CDR3 sequence (DNA): TGTGCCAGCAACTCCCTTGGCGGGAGGATTGAGGAGCTGTTTTTT.